Presented here are 30 T cell receptor beta chains from one specimen sequenced in a study of T-cell reconstitution after alpha-beta-depleted transplantation in children (dated by TCRdb to the mid-2010s). Libraries were built with PCR. For sequencing, an Illumina HiSeq 2500 was employed. To normalize quantification of the TCRbeta repertoire, the TCR libraries were built with molecular barcoding that relied on unique molecular identifiers. In-frame beta chains were kept once TCRdb had trimmed the public reads at Q25 with fastp and called clones with MiXCR. A single entry per CDR3 protein holds the most common genes and DNA from its merged rows. The sample contains 440,000 or so distinct CDR3 sequences, over 40% of them found a single time. The top ten clonotypes cover approximately 25% of the sample. The intended sense of this specimen's treatment or condition label: allogeneic hematopoietic cell transplantation with graft depleted of TCRalphabeta T cells and CD19 B cells.

Specimen: PBMCs, collected before TCRalphabeta/CD19-depleted stem cell transplant. The origin of the receptors is a girl aged 2-9 years with aplastic anemia, due to receive a stem cell transplant.

The rearrangement uses TRBV5-4 and TRBJ2-7; D may correspond to TRBD1 or TRBD2 (5 bases each). Germline V gene sequence: CDR1 SGHNT, CDR2 YYREEE (reference sequence). V dropped 3 bases and J dropped 1 base, with 14 bases sitting between them. There are 15 residues in the CDR3. The CDR3 bases are TGTGCCAGCAGCTGGGGACCAGGGAATTCCTACGAGCAGTACTTC. Translated, it gives CASSWGPGNSYEQYF.

The chain couples TRBV4-1 to TRBJ2-1; D may correspond to TRBD1 or TRBD2 (6 bases each). The CDR3 has 16 amino acids. The ends were cut back, 1 base at V and 8 bases at J, with 18 bases in the middle. From germline, CDR1 is MGHRA and CDR2 YSYEKL. The CDR3 is CASSQGAGHLGYEQFF. The CDR3 DNA reads as TGCGCCAGCAGCCAAGGGGCGGGACACTTAGGCTATGAGCAGTTCTTC.

The chain links TRBV28 to TRBJ1-1; a weak D match, TRBD1 (5 bases). The CDR3 consists of 17 residues. V lost 2 bases, J lost 6 bases, and 22 bases lay in between. Germline-derived CDR1 and CDR2 are MDHEN and SYDVKM. CDR3 loop: CASSLDRGGRWYAEAFF. CDR3 DNA sequence: TGTGCCAGCAGTTTAGATCGGGGCGGGCGTTGGTACGCTGAAGCTTTCTTT.

V usage is TRBV5-1 and J usage is TRBJ2-7, with TRBD1 matching over 8 bases. Germline lookup yields CDR1 SGHRS and CDR2 YFSETQ. The ends lost 4 bases at V and 4 bases at J; junction bases unmatched: 4. The CDR3 covers 13 residues. CDR3 in DNA: TGCGCCAGCAGCCGGGACAGGTGGTACGAGCAGTACTTC. Amino acids: CASSRDRWYEQYF.

This clonotype was counted many times. V gene TRBV4-1 combines with J gene TRBJ2-5; 7 positions agree with TRBD2. The CDR3 is 13 amino acids. Germline CDR1 is MGHRA and CDR2 is YSYEKL. The trim removed 3 bases at V and 9 bases at J, leaving 7 bases unmatched. The chain's CDR3 is CASSHRRGEAQYF. The CDR3 DNA reads TGCGCCAGCAGCCATCGCCGGGGGGAGGCCCAGTACTTC.

The chain is built from TRBV6-1 and TRBJ2-7; 8 bases map to TRBD1. Germline V gene data show CDR1 as MNHNS and CDR2 as SASEGT. Germline trimming cut 7 bases from V and 5 bases from J; bases unmatched to any gene: 7. The CDR3 runs 13 residues. The CDR3 DNA reads TGTGCCAGCACCTGGACAGGGCAGAACGAGCAGTACTTC. Translating gives CASTWTGQNEQYF.

The V gene is TRBV15, the J gene TRBJ2-3, with 7 nucleotides matching TRBD2. The CDR3 is 17 residues long. With V trimmed by 0 bases and J by 3 bases, 9 bases remained unmatched. Per germline, CDR1 LNHNV and CDR2 YYDKDF (reference sequence). CDR3 protein: CATSREYGGSRTDTQYF. Written as DNA, the CDR3 is TGTGCCACCAGCAGAGAATACGGCGGGAGCAGGACAGATACGCAGTATTTT.

The V gene is TRBV12-3 or TRBV12-4, the J gene TRBJ2-1; no reliable D call. This CDR3 is built from 18 residues. V was trimmed by 1 base and J by 2 bases, leaving 18 bases between them. The CDR3 reads CASSLGVTGLIPYNEQFF. The CDR3 bases are TGTGCCAGCAGTTTAGGGGTTACGGGTTTAATACCCTACAATGAGCAGTTCTTC.

This clonotype was seen only a few times. The CDR3 coding sequence is TGCAGCGATCGATTGGGGCCGAACACTGAAGCTTTCTTT. Translating it yields CSDRLGPNTEAFF. The chain employs TRBV29-1 and TRBJ1-1; D is possibly TRBD1 (5 bases). Trimming shortened V by 7 bases and J by 1 base, and 13 bases separated the two germline ends. Germline V gene lookup returns CDR1 SQVTM and CDR2 ANQGSEA. The CDR3 runs to 13 residues.

The rearrangement joins TRBV4-1 to TRBJ1-5; weak D call: TRBD1 (5 bases). From germline, CDR1 is MGHRA and CDR2 YSYEKL. The CDR3 length is 15 residues. V lost 0 bases and J lost 7, with 13 bases in between. The DNA for the CDR3 is TGCGCCAGCAGCCAAGACGGCGGGGCGTTACAGCCCCAGCATTTT. It encodes CASSQDGGALQPQHF.

This clonotype was recorded only once. The chain joins TRBV5-6 to TRBJ1-1; possibly TRBD1 for D (6 bases). The germline CDR1 and CDR2 sequences are SGHDT and YYEEEE. This CDR3 is built from 14 residues. Between the trimmed V and J ends, which lost 3 bases and 2 bases, there was a span of 11 bases. CDR3 DNA sequence: TGTGCCAGCAGCTGGGGACACACCAACACTGAAGCTTTCTTT. Its translation: CASSWGHTNTEAFF. Drawing the rest from reference TRBV5-6 and TRBJ1-1, the complete variable domain is DAGVTQSPTHLIKTRGQQVTLRCSPKSGHDTVSWYQQALGQGPQFIFQYYEEEERQRGNFPDRFSGHQFPNYSSELNVNALLLGDSALYLCASSWGHTNTEAFFGQGTRLTVV.

This sequence joins TRBV29-1 and TRBJ2-2, with TRBD1 as a possible D gene (6 bases). The CDR3 spans 13 residues. Trimming took off 3 bases at V and 7 bases at J, with 12 bases between the two ends. The germline CDR1 and CDR2 sequences are SQVTM and ANQGSEA. For the CDR3, the DNA is TGCAGCGTTGACTCGGACAGTTACGGGGAGCTGTTTTTT. Protein: CSVDSDSYGELFF.

This clonotype was counted a few times. The V call is TRBV7-3, the J call TRBJ2-1; 9 bases are a match to TRBD1. Per germline, CDR1 SGHTA and CDR2 FQGTGA. V lost 4 bases and J lost 8; bases outside the gene matches: 9. The CDR3 length is 15 residues. The CDR3 nucleotides are TGTGCCAGCAGCTCTACAGGGGGCAGGTCCCATGAGCAGTTCTTC. Amino acid sequence: CASSSTGGRSHEQFF. Filled out from reference TRBV7-3 and TRBJ2-1, the complete variable domain reads GAGVSQTPSNKVTEKGKYVELRCDPISGHTALYWYRQSLGQGPEFLIYFQGTGAADDSGLPNDRFFAVRPEGSVSTLKIQRTERGDSAVYLCASSSTGGRSHEQFFGPGTRLTVL.

The chain recombines TRBV5-1 with TRBJ2-3; D gene ambiguous. V dropped 5 bases and J dropped 1 base, with 14 bases sitting between them. The CDR3 length is 15 residues. Germline V lookup: CDR1 SGHRS, CDR2 YFSETQ. The DNA for the CDR3 is TGCGCCAGCAGTGAGTGGGTGGATCGCACAGATACGCAGTATTTT. This encodes CASSEWVDRTDTQYF.

V is TRBV15 and J is TRBJ2-7; the D gene is possibly TRBD2 (6 bases). The CDR3 consists of 15 residues. Per germline, CDR1 LNHNV and CDR2 YYDKDF (reference sequence). V gave up 1 base and J gave up 0 bases, with 10 bases separating them. CDR3 sequence reads: CATSRGGDLSYEQYF. CDR3 coding DNA: TGTGCCACCAGCAGAGGGGGGGACCTCTCCTACGAGCAGTACTTC.

The J gene is TRBJ2-1, the V gene TRBV7-9; 8 bases are a match to TRBD1. There are 15 residues in the CDR3. Germline values: CDR1 SEHNR, CDR2 FQNEAQ (reference sequence). The V segment lost 3 bases and the J segment 2 bases; nucleotides outside the gene matches: 3. CDR3 sequence reads: CASSFRDRTYNEQFF. For the CDR3, the DNA is TGTGCCAGCAGCTTCCGGGACAGGACCTACAATGAGCAGTTCTTC.

This clonotype has only a few counts. This rearrangement joins TRBV11-2 to TRBJ2-3; D is unresolved. Germline CDR1 is SGHAT and CDR2 is FQNNGV. The CDR3 totals 15 residues. Trimming shortened V by 0 bases and J by 1 base, and 8 bases separated the two germline ends. CDR3 nucleotides: TGTGCCAGCAGCTTAGAGGGGTCGGGCACAGATACGCAGTATTTT. Amino acid sequence: CASSLEGSGTDTQYF.

This clonotype occurred a few times. The chain's CDR3 is CASSLTGDRAQYF. DNA for the CDR3: TGTGCCAGCAGCTTGACCGGGGACCGAGCGCAGTATTTT. The V call is TRBV5-5, the J call TRBJ2-3; either TRBD1 or TRBD2 may fit D (5 bases each). Per the germline V gene, CDR1 is SGHKS and CDR2 is YYEKEE (reference sequence). V lost 1 base to trimming and J lost 10 bases, with 13 bases between them. The CDR3 spans 13 residues.

The chain carries TRBV15 and TRBJ1-1; no clear D gene. Germline V lookup: CDR1 LNHNV, CDR2 YYDKDF (reference sequence). The CDR3 runs to 15 residues. Trimming left V 0 bases short and J 7 bases short, with 15 bases between. CDR3 in amino acids: CATSRDKSVFGEAFF. CDR3 DNA sequence: TGTGCCACCAGCAGAGATAAATCAGTTTTTGGTGAAGCTTTCTTT.

This clonotype was observed a handful of times. This chain links TRBV27 with TRBJ1-2, with 8 bases aligning to TRBD1. The CDR3 consists of 13 residues. Per the germline V gene, CDR1 is MNHEY and CDR2 is SMNVEV (reference sequence). V gave up 6 bases and J gave up 6 bases; unmatched junction bases: 6. CDR3 in DNA: TGTGCCAGCAGGTTCACAGGGGGAAATGGCTACACCTTC. Its protein is CASRFTGGNGYTF.

This clonotype was seen repeatedly, ten times or more. J is TRBJ1-5 and V is TRBV28; possibly TRBD1 for D (6 bases). From germline, CDR1 is MDHEN and CDR2 SYDVKM. V was trimmed by 4 bases and J by 0 bases, leaving 10 bases between them. The CDR3 contains 15 residues. CDR3 protein: CASSYGQNSNQPQHF. The CDR3 region has the DNA TGTGCCAGCAGTTATGGACAGAATAGCAATCAGCCCCAGCATTTT.

This clonotype was seen more than once but under ten times. The J gene is TRBJ1-2, the V gene TRBV5-5; TRBD1 agrees at 7 bases. Germline CDR1 reads SGHKS; CDR2 reads YYEKEE (reference sequence). The junction had 12 bases not matched to a gene; V was cut back by 4 bases and J by 6 bases. The CDR3 runs 15 residues. In DNA form, the CDR3 reads TGTGCCAGCAGCCACGACTCACACAGGGGAAATGGCTACACCTTC. Translating gives CASSHDSHRGNGYTF.

V and J are TRBV10-3 and TRBJ2-7; D may be TRBD2 (7 bases). CDR1 is ENHRY and CDR2 is SYGVKD in the germline V gene. There are 14 residues in the CDR3. The V end lost 2 bases, the J end lost 3 bases, and 11 bases lay between the germline ends. CDR3 protein: CAISEKGEGYEQYF. Written as DNA, the CDR3 is TGTGCCATCAGTGAGAAGGGGGAGGGCTACGAGCAGTACTTC.

This clonotype occurred many times. J is TRBJ2-5 and V is TRBV5-1, with D unclear. Germline-derived CDR1 and CDR2 are SGHRS and YFSETQ. With 4 bases removed from V and 1 base from J, the gap between germline ends came to 17 bases. The CDR3 has 16 residues. CDR3 in amino acids: CASSPSTGEVQETQYF. CDR3 nucleotides: TGCGCCAGCAGCCCCTCCACTGGCGAGGTCCAAGAGACCCAGTACTTC.

As regards this clonotype: The junction departs from germline at one end; a sequencing error may be responsible. This rearrangement joins TRBV18 to TRBJ2-3; D gene unclear. CDR1 is KGHSH and CDR2 is LQKENI in the germline V gene. The CDR3 consists of 13 residues. The CDR3 loop reads CTSSPPGADTQYF. The CDR3, as DNA: TGTACCAGCTCACCACCTGGGGCAGATACGCAGTATTTT.

The CDR3 loop reads CASSSGGLAGGSEQYF. The CDR3 coding sequence is TGCGCCAGCAGCTCTGGAGGGCTAGCGGGAGGGAGCGAGCAGTACTTC. The chain has TRBV5-1 and TRBJ2-7; TRBD2 matches at 12 bases. Germline loops: CDR1 SGHRS, CDR2 YFSETQ. With 3 bases clipped from V and 6 bases from J, the junction kept 10 bases outside the gene matches. The CDR3 extends over 16 amino acids.

This clonotype was seen once. This chain links TRBV20-1 with TRBJ2-5; the D gene is possibly TRBD1 (5 bases). This CDR3 has 14 residues. The ends were cut back, 1 base at V and 4 bases at J, with 13 bases in the middle. The germline V gene encodes CDR1 DFQATT and CDR2 SNEGSKA (reference sequence). The CDR3 loop reads CSARVGRVSETQYF. The DNA for the CDR3 is TGCAGTGCTAGAGTCGGCAGGGTCTCAGAGACCCAGTACTTC.

V gene TRBV7-9 combines with J gene TRBJ2-5; 8 bases agree with TRBD1. This CDR3 spans 15 amino acids. CDR1 is SEHNR, CDR2 FQNEAQ, per germline (reference sequence). Germline trimming cut 3 bases from V and 5 bases from J; bases unmatched to any gene: 8. Here the CDR3 reads CASSFDRGQEETQYF. The DNA of the CDR3 is TGTGCCAGCAGCTTTGACAGGGGACAGGAGGAGACCCAGTACTTC. Combining the CDR3 with reference TRBV7-9 and TRBJ2-5 gives the whole variable domain DTGVSQNPRHKITKRGQNVTFRCDPISEHNRLYWYRQTLGQGPEFLTYFQNEAQLEKSRLLSDRFSAERPKGSFSTLEIQRTEQGDSAMYLCASSFDRGQEETQYFGPGTRLLVL.

The rearrangement uses TRBV5-1 and TRBJ2-1; D unclear. The CDR3 consists of 15 residues. Germline CDR1 reads SGHRS; CDR2 reads YFSETQ. Between the trimmed V and J ends, which lost 3 bases and 8 bases, there was a span of 18 bases. CDR3 sequence: CASSSSAKSGHEQFF. In DNA, the CDR3 is TGCGCCAGCAGCTCGTCGGCAAAGAGTGGCCATGAGCAGTTCTTC.

The V call is TRBV27, the J call TRBJ2-2; a weak D match, TRBD2 (5 bases). The CDR3 is 16 amino acids. Per the germline V gene, CDR1 is MNHEY and CDR2 is SMNVEV (reference sequence). V dropped 5 bases and J dropped 6 bases, with 19 bases sitting between them. The CDR3 DNA reads as TGTGCCAGCAGTCCCCCAGAACAACTAGTTCCCGGGGAGCTGTTTTTT. This encodes CASSPPEQLVPGELFF.